The clone carrying this T cell receptor (beta chain) has only one observation. Its antigen is not known. This specimen comes from a study of cytomegalovirus exposure and HLA in healthy donors. Study-wide results and caveats: The authors later found HLA-associated TCR beta chains more clonally expanded than equally common others. Compared with the roughly 670-donor mean, an Asian-associated ancestry cluster reportedly had fewer N-insertions, according to a later analysis. HLA alleles were associated with 15,000 to 20,000 TCR beta sequences in a later analysis at 0.05 false discovery rate.

PCR involved 60 Vbeta and 13 Jbeta primers. In the study's own analysis: Later, an analysis found around 80 million unique TCR beta chains, and some 10 million of these were shared. Assay: immunoSEQ multiplex PCR; the TCRdb copy retains only in-frame clones and omits some. For V, J and clone size, that table is used; D and trimming come from the DNA. The sample includes about 130,000 clones, 76% of them seen just once. Germline CDR1 SGHKS, CDR2 YYEKEE (reference sequence). Trimming shortened V by 3 bases and J by 6 bases, and 22 bases separated the two germline ends. The CDR3 length is 17 residues. Specimen: PBMCs. The TCR sequence derives from a middle-aged man in good health and CMV-seronegative. The chain couples TRBV5-5 to TRBJ1-5, with D uncertain. The CDR3: CASSSHPGLSLIQPQHF. CDR3 nucleotide sequence: TGTGCCAGCAGCTCTCACCCGGGTTTAAGTCTTATTCAGCCCCAGCATTTT.